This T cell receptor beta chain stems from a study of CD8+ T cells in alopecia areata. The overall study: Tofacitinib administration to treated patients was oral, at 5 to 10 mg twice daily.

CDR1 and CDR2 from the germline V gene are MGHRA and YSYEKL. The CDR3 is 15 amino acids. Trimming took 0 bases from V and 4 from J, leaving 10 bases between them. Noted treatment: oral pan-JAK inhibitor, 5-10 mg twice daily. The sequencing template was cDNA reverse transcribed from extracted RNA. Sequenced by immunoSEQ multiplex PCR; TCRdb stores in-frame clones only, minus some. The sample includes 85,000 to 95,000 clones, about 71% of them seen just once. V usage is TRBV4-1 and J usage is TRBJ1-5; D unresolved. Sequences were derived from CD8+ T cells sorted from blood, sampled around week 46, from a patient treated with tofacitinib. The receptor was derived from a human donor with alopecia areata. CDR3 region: CASSQEYRTNQPQHF. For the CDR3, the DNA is TGCGCCAGCAGCCAAGAATACAGAACTAATCAGCCCCAGCATTTT.